This entry is about one T cell receptor beta chain. Seattle's cohort entered during active infection and was followed longitudinally. This entry is derived from a study of blood T cell repertoires in COVID-19. About the study: PBMCs, B-cell-depleted T cells, or T cells provided the cDNA or gDNA that made up the material.

Original processing methods: Scientists estimated how many nucleated cells there were by amplifying reference gene primers. This table comes from immunoSEQ multiplex PCR, and its TCRdb copy is limited to in-frame clones, with some not included. V and J calls and clone size are those listed in that table; D and trimming were worked out from the DNA. The table records 150,000 to 180,000 clones, roughly four fifths of them present only once. V shed 2 bases and J shed 7 bases, with 9 bases lying between them. Germline V gives CDR1 LGHNT, CDR2 FRNRAP. The CDR3 totals 13 residues. V gene TRBV12-5 combines with J gene TRBJ1-3, with D perhaps TRBD1 (6 bases). Sequencing was performed on peripheral blood. The sequence was collected from a woman aged 60-75 years with COVID-19, enrolled during active disease. CDR3 sequence reads: CASGLTGSNTIYF. CDR3 DNA: TGTGCTAGTGGTTTGACAGGGTCGAACACCATATATTTT.